Below, one T cell receptor (beta chain) is given with its context. The source of the sample is a study of blood T cell repertoires in COVID-19. Turning to the study itself: Samples taken during acute and convalescent COVID-19 were collected in the United States, Italy and Spain. T cells, B-cell-depleted T cells, or PBMCs supplied cDNA or gDNA.

The CDR3 consists of 15 residues. The germline V gene has CDR1 KGHSH and CDR2 LQKENI. The V end was cut by 6 bases, the J end by 0 bases, with 14 bases between. As handled by the study authors: Nucleated cell number was recorded as an estimate derived from reference gene primer amplification. The protocol was immunoSEQ multiplex PCR, while the TCRdb copy is restricted to in-frame clones and leaves out a portion. V, J and clone size derive from that table, while D and trimming were established from the DNA sequence. There are under 150,000 clones in the sample; about 88% occur only once, and about 18% lies in the top ten.

The TCR was taken from an elderly woman with acute or convalescent COVID-19. The chain carries TRBV18 and TRBJ1-1, with D perhaps TRBD1 (6 bases). Sequencing was performed on peripheral blood. DNA of the CDR3: TGTGCCAGCTCTCCGGGACACCTCATGAACACTGAAGCTTTCTTT. Encoded protein: CASSPGHLMNTEAFF. Complete variable domain (other parts from reference TRBV18 and TRBJ1-1): NAGVMQNPRHLVRRRGQEARLRCSPMKGHSHVYWYRQLPEEGLKFMVYLQKENIIDESGMPKERFSAEFPKEGPSILRIQQVVRGDSAAYFCASSPGHLMNTEAFFGQGTRLTVV.